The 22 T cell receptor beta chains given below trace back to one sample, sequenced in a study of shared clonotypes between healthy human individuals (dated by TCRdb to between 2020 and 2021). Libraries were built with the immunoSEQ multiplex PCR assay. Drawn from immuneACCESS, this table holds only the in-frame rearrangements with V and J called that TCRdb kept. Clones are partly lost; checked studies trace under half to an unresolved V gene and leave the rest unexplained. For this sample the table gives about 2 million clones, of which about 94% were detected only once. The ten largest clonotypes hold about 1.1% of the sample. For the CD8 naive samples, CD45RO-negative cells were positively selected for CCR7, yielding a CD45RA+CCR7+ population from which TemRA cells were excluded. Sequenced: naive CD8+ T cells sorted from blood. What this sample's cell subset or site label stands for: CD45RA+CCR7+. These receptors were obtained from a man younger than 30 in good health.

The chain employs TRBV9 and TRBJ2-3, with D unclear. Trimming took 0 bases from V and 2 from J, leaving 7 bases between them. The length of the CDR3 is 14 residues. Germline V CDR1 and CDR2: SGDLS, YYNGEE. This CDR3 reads CASSVVGYTDTQYF. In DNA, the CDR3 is TGTGCCAGCAGCGTAGTCGGGTACACAGATACGCAGTATTTT.

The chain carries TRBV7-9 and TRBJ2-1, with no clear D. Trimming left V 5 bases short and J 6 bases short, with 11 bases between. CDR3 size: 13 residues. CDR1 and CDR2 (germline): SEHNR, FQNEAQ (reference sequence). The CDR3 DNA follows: TGTGCCAGCAGCAGAGAAGTCCGCAATGAGCAGTTCTTC. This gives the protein CASSREVRNEQFF.

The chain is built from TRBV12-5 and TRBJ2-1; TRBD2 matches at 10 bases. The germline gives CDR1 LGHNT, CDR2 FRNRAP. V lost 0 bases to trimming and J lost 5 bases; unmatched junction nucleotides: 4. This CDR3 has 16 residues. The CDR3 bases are TGTGCTAGTGGTTTGGTACGGGGACTAGCGCACAATGAGCAGTTCTTC. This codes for CASGLVRGLAHNEQFF.

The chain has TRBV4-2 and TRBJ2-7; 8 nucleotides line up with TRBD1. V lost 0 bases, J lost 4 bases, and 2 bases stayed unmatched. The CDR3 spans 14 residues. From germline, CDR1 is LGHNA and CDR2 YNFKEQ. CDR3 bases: TGTGCCAGCAGCCAAGAGGACAGGGTTTACGAGCAGTACTTC. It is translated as CASSQEDRVYEQYF.

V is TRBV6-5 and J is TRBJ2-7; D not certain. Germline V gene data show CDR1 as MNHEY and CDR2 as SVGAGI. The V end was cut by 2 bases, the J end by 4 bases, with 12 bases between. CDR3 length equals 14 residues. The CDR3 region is CASSYSAVRYEQYF. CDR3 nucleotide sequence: TGTGCCAGCAGTTACAGTGCGGTAAGATACGAGCAGTACTTC.

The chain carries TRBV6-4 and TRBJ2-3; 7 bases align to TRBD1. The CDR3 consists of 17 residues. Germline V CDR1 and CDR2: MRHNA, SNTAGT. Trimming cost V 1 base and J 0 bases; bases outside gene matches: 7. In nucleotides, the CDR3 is TGTGCCAGCAGTGACTTCGCCACAGGGGTGAGCACAGATACGCAGTATTTT. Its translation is CASSDFATGVSTDTQYF.

The CDR3, as DNA: TGCGCCAGCAGCCAAGGGGCATCGGGGGGGAATACGCAGTATTTT. Translated: CASSQGASGGNTQYF. The V call is TRBV4-3, the J call TRBJ2-3; 8 nucleotides match TRBD2. Germline V gene data show CDR1 as LGHNA and CDR2 as YSLEER. V trimming: 1 base; J trimming: 7 bases; junction bases outside the gene matches: 7. The CDR3 extends over 15 amino acids.

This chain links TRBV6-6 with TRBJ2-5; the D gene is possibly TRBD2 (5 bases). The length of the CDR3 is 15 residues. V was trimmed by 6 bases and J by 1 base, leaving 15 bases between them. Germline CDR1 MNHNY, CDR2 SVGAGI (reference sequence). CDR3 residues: CASSFAGSPQETQYF. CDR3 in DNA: TGTGCCAGCAGCTTTGCGGGCAGTCCCCAAGAGACCCAGTACTTC.

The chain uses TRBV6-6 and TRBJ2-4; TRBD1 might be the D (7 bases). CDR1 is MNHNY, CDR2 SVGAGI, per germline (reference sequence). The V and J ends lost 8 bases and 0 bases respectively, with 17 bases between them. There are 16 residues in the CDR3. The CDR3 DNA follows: TGTGCCAGCCACCGGCGGGACAGCTTAGCCAAAAACATTCAGTACTTC. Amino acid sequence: CASHRRDSLAKNIQYF.

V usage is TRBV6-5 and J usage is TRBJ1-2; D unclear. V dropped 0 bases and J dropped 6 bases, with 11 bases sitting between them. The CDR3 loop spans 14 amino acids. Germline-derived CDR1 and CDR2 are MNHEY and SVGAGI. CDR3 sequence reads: CASSYSDSLDGYTF. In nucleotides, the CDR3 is TGTGCCAGCAGTTACTCGGACTCCCTGGATGGCTACACCTTC.

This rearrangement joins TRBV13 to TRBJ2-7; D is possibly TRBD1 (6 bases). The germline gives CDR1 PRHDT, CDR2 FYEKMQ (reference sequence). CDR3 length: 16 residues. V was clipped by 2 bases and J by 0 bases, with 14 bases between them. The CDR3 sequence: CASSLSQGRSSYEQYF. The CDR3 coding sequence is TGTGCCAGCAGCTTATCCCAGGGGCGAAGCTCCTACGAGCAGTACTTC.

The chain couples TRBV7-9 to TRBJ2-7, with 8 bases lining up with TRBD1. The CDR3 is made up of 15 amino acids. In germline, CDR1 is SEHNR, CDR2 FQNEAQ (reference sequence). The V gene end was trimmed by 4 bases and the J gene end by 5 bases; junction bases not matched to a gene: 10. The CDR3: CASSSPRTGMDEQYF. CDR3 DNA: TGTGCCAGCAGCTCCCCCAGGACAGGGATGGACGAGCAGTACTTC.

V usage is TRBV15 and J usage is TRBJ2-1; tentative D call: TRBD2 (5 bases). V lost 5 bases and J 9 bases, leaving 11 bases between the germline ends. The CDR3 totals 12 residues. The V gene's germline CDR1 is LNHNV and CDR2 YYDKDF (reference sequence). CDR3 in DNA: TGTGCCACCAGCCCCGGAGCGGTTGAGCAGTTCTTC. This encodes CATSPGAVEQFF.

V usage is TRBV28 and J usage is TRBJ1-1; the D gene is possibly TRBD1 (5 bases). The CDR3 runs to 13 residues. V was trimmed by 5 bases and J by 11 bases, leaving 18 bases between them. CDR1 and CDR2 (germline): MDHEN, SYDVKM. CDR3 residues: CASSPVGLVEAFF. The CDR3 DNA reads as TGTGCCAGCAGTCCCGTGGGGCTAGTGGAGGCTTTCTTT.

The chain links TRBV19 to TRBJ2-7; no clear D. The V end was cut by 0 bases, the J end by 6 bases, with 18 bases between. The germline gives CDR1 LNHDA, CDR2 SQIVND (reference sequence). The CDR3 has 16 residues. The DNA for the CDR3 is TGTGCCAGTAGTATAGATCTGGAGACCGCGACCCTCGAGCAGTACTTC. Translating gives CASSIDLETATLEQYF. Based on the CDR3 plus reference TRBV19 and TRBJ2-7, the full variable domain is DGGITQSPKYLFRKEGQNVTLSCEQNLNHDAMYWYRQDPGQGLRLIYYSQIVNDFQKGDIAEGYSVSREKKESFPLTVTSAQKNPTAFYLCASSIDLETATLEQYFGPGTRLTVT.

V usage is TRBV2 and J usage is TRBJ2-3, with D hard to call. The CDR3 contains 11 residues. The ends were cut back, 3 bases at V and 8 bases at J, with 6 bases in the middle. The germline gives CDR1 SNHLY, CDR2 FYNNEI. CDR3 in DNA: TGTGCCAGCAGTGATATTGGTACGCAGTATTTT. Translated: CASSDIGTQYF.

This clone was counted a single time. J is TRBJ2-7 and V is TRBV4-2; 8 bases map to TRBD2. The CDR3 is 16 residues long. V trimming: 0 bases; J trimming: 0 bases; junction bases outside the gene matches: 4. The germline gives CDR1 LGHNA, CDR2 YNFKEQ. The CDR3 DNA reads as TGTGCCAGCAGCCAAGAAGAGCGGGGGAACTCCTACGAGCAGTACTTC. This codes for CASSQEERGNSYEQYF.

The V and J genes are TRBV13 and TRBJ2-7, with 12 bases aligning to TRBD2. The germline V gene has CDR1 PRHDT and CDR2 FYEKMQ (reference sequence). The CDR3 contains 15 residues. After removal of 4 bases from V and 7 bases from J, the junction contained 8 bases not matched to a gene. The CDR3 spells CASSSSGLAGREQYF. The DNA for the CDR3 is TGTGCCAGCAGCTCGTCGGGACTAGCGGGTCGGGAGCAGTACTTC.

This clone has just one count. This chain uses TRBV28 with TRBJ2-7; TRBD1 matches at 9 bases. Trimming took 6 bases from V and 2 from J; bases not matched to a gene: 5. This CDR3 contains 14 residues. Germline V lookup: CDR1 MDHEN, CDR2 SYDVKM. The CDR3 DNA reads TGTGCCAGCAGCTATGGACAGGGGACCTACGAGCAGTACTTC. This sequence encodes CASSYGQGTYEQYF.

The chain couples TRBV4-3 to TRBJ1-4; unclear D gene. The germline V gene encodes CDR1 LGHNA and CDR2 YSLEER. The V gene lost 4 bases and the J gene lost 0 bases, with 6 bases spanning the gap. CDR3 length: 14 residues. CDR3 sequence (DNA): TGCGCCAGCAGCCCCTCCCCAACTAATGAAAAACTGTTTTTT. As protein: CASSPSPTNEKLFF.

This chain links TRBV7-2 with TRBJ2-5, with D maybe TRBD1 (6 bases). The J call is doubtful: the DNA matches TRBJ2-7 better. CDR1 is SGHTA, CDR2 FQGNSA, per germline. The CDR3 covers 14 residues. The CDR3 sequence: CASSPGAGFYEQYF. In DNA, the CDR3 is TGTGCCAGCAGCCCAGGGGCGGGTTTCTACGAGCAGTACTTC.

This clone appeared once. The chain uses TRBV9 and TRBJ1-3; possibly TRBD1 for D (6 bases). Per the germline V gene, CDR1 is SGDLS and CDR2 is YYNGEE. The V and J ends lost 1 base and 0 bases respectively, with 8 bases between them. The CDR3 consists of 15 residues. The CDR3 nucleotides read TGTGCCAGCAGCGTAAAGGGGGACTCTGGAAACACCATATATTTT. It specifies CASSVKGDSGNTIYF.